Below are 25 T cell receptor beta chains sequenced from a single sample in a study of a mutant IDH1 vaccine in newly diagnosed glioma. Their antigen targets remain unknown. Clones were sequenced by immunoSEQ multiplex PCR, and TCRdb holds only the in-frame ones, with some missing. The sample has approximately 76,000 clones, roughly 91% seen once; the top ten hold 0.55% to 0.65%. The time point here: week 5, during vaccination. Vaccination comprised doses that each held 300 ug of mutant IDH1 20-mer peptide, plus topical imiquimod. Source: PBMCs, taken from a glioma patient whose treatment included an IDH1 peptide vaccine. The receptor source for this set is a woman in her 50s with glioma.

The chain joins TRBV7-8 to TRBJ1-5, with TRBD1 identical over 8 bases. V lost 5 bases, J lost 7 bases, and 10 bases stayed unmatched. The CDR3 runs 15 residues. Germline V gene lookup returns CDR1 SGHVS and CDR2 FQNEAQ. The CDR3 DNA reads as TGTGCCAGCAGCCTAATGGGACAGGACGGACAGCCCCAGCATTTT. This codes for CASSLMGQDGQPQHF.

The V call is TRBV29-1, the J call TRBJ2-5; 7 bases fit TRBD1. The junction had 13 bases not matched to a gene; V was cut back by 5 bases and J by 1 base. CDR3 length: 16 amino acids. The germline V gene encodes CDR1 SQVTM and CDR2 ANQGSEA. The CDR3 loop is CSVSSRGRRAQETQYF. The CDR3 nucleotides are TGCAGCGTTTCCTCGAGGGGGCGGAGAGCCCAAGAGACCCAGTACTTC.

The gene calls are TRBV11-2 and TRBJ2-5; D is tentatively TRBD1 or TRBD2 (6 bases each). With 4 bases removed from V and 2 bases from J, the gap between germline ends came to 14 bases. Germline CDR1 is SGHAT and CDR2 is FQNNGV. CDR3 size: 15 residues. In DNA form, the CDR3 reads TGTGCCAGCAGCTCCCCGAGGGGGAGGCAAGAGACCCAGTACTTC. This gives the protein CASSSPRGRQETQYF.

This sequence joins TRBV2 and TRBJ2-3, with D possibly TRBD2 on 6 matching bases. V was trimmed by 5 bases and J by 5 bases, leaving 14 bases between them. Per the germline V gene, CDR1 is SNHLY and CDR2 is FYNNEI. The length of the CDR3 is 14 residues. Here the CDR3 DNA reads TGTGCCAGCAGTTACTACGGGGGAGGAGATACGCAGTATTTT. It translates to CASSYYGGGDTQYF.

The chain combines TRBV7-3 with TRBJ2-2; 7 nucleotides align to TRBD1. V trimming: 5 bases; J trimming: 1 base; junction bases outside the gene matches: 13. The CDR3 has 18 amino acids. Germline V gene sequence: CDR1 SGHTA, CDR2 FQGTGA. The CDR3 sequence: CASSTTGTAARNTGELFF. The CDR3 DNA sequence: TGTGCCAGCAGCACTACCGGGACAGCCGCTCGGAACACCGGGGAGCTGTTTTTT.

The chain is built from TRBV11-2 and TRBJ2-7, with 9 bases lining up with TRBD2. The J segment lost 4 bases and the V segment lost 1 base, leaving 5 bases of the junction unmatched. The CDR3 runs to 15 residues. Germline CDR1 and CDR2: SGHAT and FQNNGV. CDR3 DNA sequence: TGTGCCAGCAGCTTAGGGGCGGGAGGGCCTTACGAGCAGTACTTC. This translates into CASSLGAGGPYEQYF.

This chain joins TRBV2 and TRBJ2-1; tentative D call: TRBD2 (6 bases). The CDR3 runs 16 residues. CDR1 is SNHLY, CDR2 FYNNEI, per germline. Trimming cost V 2 bases and J 6 bases, with 17 bases left between them. The CDR3 nucleotides are TGTGCCAGCAGTGAATTGGTGAGCGGGCAAAGCAATGAGCAGTTCTTC. Protein sequence: CASSELVSGQSNEQFF.

This chain joins TRBV14 and TRBJ2-1; D possibly corresponds to TRBD1 (6 bases). The CDR3 covers 15 residues. Germline V gene lookup returns CDR1 SGHDN and CDR2 FVKESK. V was shortened by 4 bases and J by 0 bases, with 10 bases between the two germline ends. The CDR3, as DNA: TGTGCCAGCAGCCGCACAGGGAGCTCCTACAATGAGCAGTTCTTC. Translated, it gives CASSRTGSSYNEQFF.

The chain uses TRBV18 and TRBJ2-3; 10 bases are a match to TRBD2. CDR1 is KGHSH and CDR2 is LQKENI in the germline V gene. V gave up 9 bases and J gave up 2 bases; unmatched junction bases: 5. This CDR3 has 14 amino acids. This chain's CDR3 is CASRTSGNTDTQYF. The DNA of the CDR3 is TGTGCCAGTAGGACTAGCGGAAACACAGATACGCAGTATTTT.

The V call is TRBV9, the J call TRBJ2-1; 13 bases agree with TRBD2. V lost 4 bases, J lost 6 bases, and 19 bases stayed unmatched. The CDR3 spans 20 residues. The germline V gene has CDR1 SGDLS and CDR2 YYNGEE. CDR3 in DNA: TGTGCCAGCAGCCTTGACTCCGGGACTAGCGGGATAAGTTGGGTCAATGAGCAGTTCTTC. Translating it yields CASSLDSGTSGISWVNEQFF.

V gene TRBV6-5 combines with J gene TRBJ1-4; tentatively, D is TRBD1 (5 bases). The CDR3 is 15 amino acids. Germline V lookup: CDR1 MNHEY, CDR2 SVGAGI. Trimming took 6 bases from V and 5 from J, leaving 16 bases between them. In DNA, the CDR3 is TGTGCCAGCAGCCCGGACATGGTGGGAAATGAAAAACTGTTTTTT. Translated: CASSPDMVGNEKLFF.

The chain has TRBV9 and TRBJ2-1; D remains ambiguous. The ends were cut back, 2 bases at V and 4 bases at J, with 13 bases in the middle. CDR1 and CDR2 (germline): SGDLS, YYNGEE. The CDR3 runs to 15 residues. The CDR3 reads CASSVGPQVYNEQFF. The CDR3 region has the DNA TGTGCCAGCAGCGTCGGTCCCCAGGTTTACAATGAGCAGTTCTTC. The complete variable domain, with remaining parts taken from reference TRBV9 and TRBJ2-1, reads DSGVTQTPKHLITATGQRVTLRCSPRSGDLSVYWYQQSLDQGLQFLIQYYNGEERAKGNILERFSAQQFPDLHSELNLSSLELGDSALYFCASSVGPQVYNEQFFGPGTRLTVL.

The V gene is TRBV6-1, the J gene TRBJ1-5, with D perhaps matching TRBD1 (6 bases). V lost 8 bases to trimming and J lost 5 bases, with 16 bases between them. This CDR3 is 14 amino acids long. In germline, CDR1 is MNHNS, CDR2 SASEGT. CDR3 nucleotide sequence: TGTGCCAGCCGGCGCTCCGGGGGCTATCAGCCCCAGCATTTT. This sequence encodes CASRRSGGYQPQHF.

The V gene is TRBV19, the J gene TRBJ1-2; D not certain. V lost 6 bases, J lost 8 bases, and 13 bases lay in between. CDR3 length equals 12 residues. The V gene's germline CDR1 is LNHDA and CDR2 SQIVND (reference sequence). Here the CDR3 reads CASSPGGIGYTF. In DNA form, the CDR3 reads TGTGCCAGTAGCCCGGGAGGGATCGGCTACACCTTC.

This clone was recorded only once. The chain uses TRBV27 and TRBJ2-7, with D possibly matching TRBD2 (5 bases). V shed 2 bases and J shed 2 bases, with 10 bases lying between them. The CDR3 consists of 14 residues. Germline CDR1 reads MNHEY; CDR2 reads SMNVEV (reference sequence). CDR3 loop: CASSLRGLAYEQYF. The CDR3 DNA follows: TGTGCCAGCAGTTTAAGAGGGCTCGCCTACGAGCAGTACTTC.

The chain links TRBV5-1 to TRBJ1-1, with D perhaps matching TRBD1 (5 bases). The germline V and J ends were trimmed by 0 bases and 5 bases, with 8 bases remaining between them. Germline CDR1 and CDR2: SGHRS and YFSETQ. The CDR3 loop spans 13 amino acids. The CDR3: CASSLAGQTEAFF. In DNA, the CDR3 is TGCGCCAGCAGCTTGGCGGGGCAAACTGAAGCTTTCTTT.

The chain couples TRBV30 to TRBJ1-5; D ambiguous. The CDR3 length is 13 residues. The germline V gene encodes CDR1 GTSNPN and CDR2 SVGIG (reference sequence). V was trimmed by 0 bases and J by 4 bases, leaving 7 bases between them. The CDR3 DNA reads as TGTGCCTGGAGTGTAGCGTGGAATCAGCCCCAGCATTTT. Residues: CAWSVAWNQPQHF.

The V call is TRBV7-6, the J call TRBJ2-7; 7 bases map to TRBD1. Looked up from germline, CDR1 is SGHVS and CDR2 is FNYEAQ. J gave up 5 bases and V 5 bases, and 12 bases lay outside the gene matches. The CDR3 has 15 residues. CDR3 DNA: TGTGCCAGCAGCCCGTGGGTTGGACAGGCCAACGAGCAGTACTTC. Translating gives CASSPWVGQANEQYF.

This clone was seen a single time. The genes are TRBV7-9 and TRBJ2-1; weak D call: TRBD2 (5 bases). The CDR3 length is 14 residues. Germline CDR1 reads SEHNR; CDR2 reads FQNEAQ (reference sequence). With 4 bases removed from V and 10 bases from J, the gap between germline ends came to 17 bases. CDR3 in DNA: TGTGCCAGCAGCTCCCGGGAAAACCTGTCCGAGCAGTTCTTC. Translation: CASSSRENLSEQFF. Full variable domain (outside the CDR3, taken from reference TRBV7-9 and TRBJ2-1): DTGVSQNPRHKITKRGQNVTFRCDPISEHNRLYWYRQTLGQGPEFLTYFQNEAQLEKSRLLSDRFSAERPKGSFSTLEIQRTEQGDSAMYLCASSSRENLSEQFFGPGTRLTVL.

V usage is TRBV10-3 and J usage is TRBJ1-6; TRBD1 is a possible D gene (6 bases). This CDR3 is built from 14 residues. From germline, CDR1 is ENHRY and CDR2 SYGVKD. V dropped 3 bases and J dropped 10 bases, with 13 bases sitting between them. The CDR3 spells CAISDGGGGSPLHF. CDR3 in DNA: TGTGCCATCAGTGATGGTGGGGGCGGATCACCCCTCCACTTT.

This clone was seen a single time. The chain employs TRBV27 and TRBJ1-4, with D tentatively TRBD1 (5 bases). V lost 6 bases to trimming and J lost 7 bases, with 12 bases between them. The CDR3 is 13 amino acids. In germline, CDR1 is MNHEY, CDR2 SMNVEV (reference sequence). The CDR3 bases are TGTGCCAGCAGACCCTCAGGGACTGAAAAACTGTTTTTT. Amino acids: CASRPSGTEKLFF.

The rearrangement joins TRBV7-3 to TRBJ2-1; the match to TRBD2 covers 8 bases. CDR1 SGHTA and CDR2 FQGTGA come from the germline V gene. Trimming took 2 bases from V and 0 from J; bases not matched to a gene: 0. The CDR3 runs to 15 residues. The DNA of the CDR3 is TGTGCCAGCAGCTTAGGGACTAGCTCCTACAATGAGCAGTTCTTC. Protein: CASSLGTSSYNEQFF.

CDR3 residues: CASSLGVLPDTQYF. The CDR3 DNA reads TGTGCCAGCAGCTTAGGGGTTCTCCCGGATACGCAGTATTTT. The J gene is TRBJ2-3, the V gene TRBV7-3; unclear D gene. The CDR3 has 14 amino acids. V was trimmed by 2 bases and J by 6 bases, leaving 12 bases between them. CDR1 and CDR2 from the germline V gene are SGHTA and FQGTGA.

The chain is built from TRBV29-1 and TRBJ2-7; 7 bases align to TRBD2. The CDR3 extends over 12 amino acids. Unmatched junction bases numbered 0, after V lost 1 base and J lost 3 bases. Germline assignment: CDR1 SQVTM and CDR2 ANQGSEA. The CDR3 spells CSVEGEGYEQYF. CDR3 in DNA: TGCAGCGTTGAAGGGGAGGGCTACGAGCAGTACTTC.

The V and J genes are TRBV6-6 and TRBJ2-1; a weak D match, TRBD1 (6 bases). V lost 6 bases and J lost 3, with 12 bases in between. The CDR3 extends over 14 amino acids. Germline assignment: CDR1 MNHNY and CDR2 SVGAGI (reference sequence). This CDR3 reads CASSPTGYYNEQFF. CDR3 nucleotide sequence: TGTGCCAGCAGCCCAACAGGGTACTACAATGAGCAGTTCTTC.